Presented here are 21 T cell receptor beta chains from one specimen sequenced in a study of molecular identifiers for immune sequencing clone quantification (dated by TCRdb to 2016 to 2019). The library was obtained by PCR. Sequencing used an Illumina HiSeq 4000. In TCRdb, the public reads were trimmed at Q25 with fastp and aligned with MiXCR, with productive beta chains retained. Merged by CDR3 protein, the rows form single entries marked with the most common genes and DNA. Across this sample there are 68,000 or so distinct CDR3 sequences, with over 15% seen only once. In total, the top ten clones hold 1.5% of the sample. The sample comprised naive CD8+ T cells from blood, with Jurkat cell RNA spiked in. The cell subset or site label corresponds to: FACS-sorted CD8+CD4-CCR7+CD45RA+ naive T cells. The receptor source for this set is a human donor in good health. Some libraries in this study had Jurkat cell RNA spiked in.

This clonotype was seen ten or more times. The chain combines TRBV20-1 with TRBJ2-3; 10 nucleotides agree with TRBD2. The V gene end was trimmed by 3 bases and the J gene end by 2 bases; junction bases not matched to a gene: 8. The length of the CDR3 is 16 residues. The germline V gene encodes CDR1 DFQATT and CDR2 SNEGSKA (reference sequence). The CDR3 is CSASVVSGRFTDTQYF. In nucleotides, the CDR3 is TGCAGTGCTAGCGTCGTTAGCGGGAGGTTCACAGATACGCAGTATTTT.

CDR3 sequence: CASSRRGTNEKLFF. The CDR3 bases are TGTGCCAGCAGCCGTCGGGGGACTAATGAAAAACTGTTTTTT. The chain is built from TRBV28 and TRBJ1-4, with D possibly matching TRBD1 (5 bases). Germline CDR1 MDHEN, CDR2 SYDVKM. This CDR3 comprises 14 residues. V lost 6 bases to trimming and J lost 2 bases, with 10 bases between them. Supplemented by reference TRBV28 and TRBJ1-4, the full variable domain reads DVKVTQSSRYLVKRTGEKVFLECVQDMDHENMFWYRQDPGLGLRLIYFSYDVKMKEKGDIPEGYSVSREKKERFSLILESASTNQTSMYLCASSRRGTNEKLFFGSGTQLSVL.

A note on this clonotype: A much bigger clone sits one base away, suggesting this may be a read error. The rearrangement joins TRBV6-6 to TRBJ1-5, with 7 bases matching TRBD1. The CDR3 is 16 amino acids. The germline gives CDR1 MNHNY, CDR2 SVGAGI (reference sequence). The CDR3 region has the DNA TGTGCCAGCAGTTACATCCCGGGACAGAAAGATCAGCCCCAGCGTTTT. Its translation: CASSYIPGQKDQPQRF.

This clonotype was seen repeatedly, ten times or more. This rearrangement joins TRBV12-3 or TRBV12-4 to TRBJ2-1; D gene unclear. V was clipped by 4 bases and J by 9 bases, with 10 bases between them. The length of the CDR3 is 12 residues. CDR3: CASSSGIVEQFF. CDR3 nucleotide sequence: TGTGCCAGCAGTTCCGGAATAGTTGAGCAGTTCTTC.

Many counts were recorded for this clonotype. V gene TRBV28 combines with J gene TRBJ2-7; D may be TRBD2 (6 bases). The CDR3 is 15 amino acids. Trimming took 5 bases from V and 2 from J, leaving 16 bases between them. Germline CDR1 MDHEN, CDR2 SYDVKM. This CDR3 is CASSLGLIRAYEQYF. The CDR3 coding sequence is TGTGCCAGCAGTCTCGGACTAATCAGGGCCTACGAGCAGTACTTC. Variable domain in full (rest from reference TRBV28 and TRBJ2-7): DVKVTQSSRYLVKRTGEKVFLECVQDMDHENMFWYRQDPGLGLRLIYFSYDVKMKEKGDIPEGYSVSREKKERFSLILESASTNQTSMYLCASSLGLIRAYEQYFGPGTRLTVT.

V is TRBV27 and J is TRBJ2-7; no clear D. The V end lost 0 bases, the J end lost 0 bases, and 12 bases lay between the germline ends. The CDR3 totals 16 residues. Germline assignment: CDR1 MNHEY and CDR2 SMNVEV (reference sequence). CDR3 loop: CASSLSGPSFSYEQYF. For the CDR3, the DNA is TGTGCCAGCAGTTTATCAGGACCATCCTTCTCCTACGAGCAGTACTTC.

This clonotype was seen many times. This sequence joins TRBV7-9 and TRBJ2-5; D may be TRBD2 (6 bases). V lost 5 bases and J 0 bases, leaving 10 bases between the germline ends. Germline loops: CDR1 SEHNR, CDR2 FQNEAQ (reference sequence). The CDR3 runs 14 residues. The CDR3 spells CASSAAGHQETQYF. CDR3 in DNA: TGTGCCAGCAGCGCCGCGGGACACCAAGAGACCCAGTACTTC. Full variable domain (missing parts from reference TRBV7-9 and TRBJ2-5): DTGVSQNPRHKITKRGQNVTFRCDPISEHNRLYWYRQTLGQGPEFLTYFQNEAQLEKSRLLSDRFSAERPKGSFSTLEIQRTEQGDSAMYLCASSAAGHQETQYFGPGTRLLVL.

In the case of this clonotype: A much larger clone differs by one base, so this may be a read error. The chain links TRBV9 to TRBJ1-2; D gene ambiguous. V lost 1 base and J lost 4, with 8 bases in between. Germline lookup yields CDR1 SGDLS and CDR2 YYNGEE. The CDR3 is 13 amino acids. DNA for the CDR3: TGTGCCAGCAGCGTATCTACGCGCTATGGCTACACCTTC. It codes for CASSVSTRYGYTF.

The chain couples TRBV5-8 to TRBJ1-3, with TRBD1 as a possible D gene (5 bases). Trimming took off 4 bases at V and 0 bases at J, with 17 bases between the two ends. This CDR3 is 17 amino acids long. Germline assignment: CDR1 SGHTS and CDR2 YDEGEE. CDR3 DNA: TGTGCCAGCAGCCGACCTAACCAGGGAAGCTCTGGAAACACCATATATTTT. This codes for CASSRPNQGSSGNTIYF.

This clonotype has a count of ten or more. The chain joins TRBV7-9 to TRBJ2-7, with D perhaps matching TRBD1 or TRBD2 (6 bases each). This CDR3 comprises 18 residues. The germline CDR1 and CDR2 sequences are SEHNR and FQNEAQ (reference sequence). Trimming stripped 3 bases from V and 0 bases from J, with 21 bases between. The chain's CDR3 is CASSFSHGERGDSYEQYF. CDR3 bases: TGTGCCAGCAGCTTTAGTCATGGGGAGAGGGGGGACTCCTACGAGCAGTACTTC.

This clonotype was counted ten times or more. V is TRBV6-6 and J is TRBJ2-1; D gene uncertain. Trimming cost V 0 bases and J 0 bases, with 3 bases left between them. This CDR3 comprises 14 residues. The germline V gene encodes CDR1 MNHNY and CDR2 SVGAGI (reference sequence). The CDR3 nucleotides read TGTGCCAGCAGTTACTCGATCTCCTACAATGAGCAGTTCTTC. Translating it yields CASSYSISYNEQFF.

This clonotype was recorded only once. A read error may explain this, as a much larger clone is one base away. J is TRBJ2-1 and V is TRBV18, with D perhaps matching TRBD1 (5 bases). This CDR3 comprises 16 residues. Per the germline V gene, CDR1 is KGHSH and CDR2 is LQKENI. Trimming left V 5 bases short and J 2 bases short, with 16 bases between. This CDR3 reads CASSSPARAPYNEQFF. CDR3 sequence (DNA): TGTGCCAGCTCATCCCCTGCCAGGGCCCCCTACAATGAGCAGTTCTTC.

A remark on this clonotype: This may be a read error, as it is one base from a much larger clone. The conserved phenylalanine or tryptophan is not found at the CDR3 terminus, so this likely reflects a read error. The V and J genes are TRBV20-1 and TRBJ1-4; the D is unclear. This CDR3 has 13 amino acids. Trimming shortened V by 5 bases and J by 6 bases, and 13 bases separated the two germline ends. Germline CDR1 and CDR2: DFQATT and SNEGSKA (reference sequence). CDR3 DNA sequence: TGCAGTGCTTTTGTGGAGTTTCATGAAAAACTGTTTTTA. As protein: CSAFVEFHEKLFL.

This clonotype showed up many times. V and J are TRBV4-2 and TRBJ2-1; the match to TRBD2 covers 8 bases. Germline loops: CDR1 LGHNA, CDR2 YNFKEQ. The CDR3 spans 16 residues. Germline trimming cut 5 bases from V and 1 base from J; bases unmatched to any gene: 7. Written as DNA, the CDR3 is TGTGCCAGCAGCAGAATACTAGCGGATTCCTACAATGAGCAGTTCTTC. Translated, it gives CASSRILADSYNEQFF.

This clonotype came up many times. V usage is TRBV29-1 and J usage is TRBJ2-7, with D possibly matching TRBD2 (6 bases). CDR1 SQVTM and CDR2 ANQGSEA come from the germline V gene. The CDR3 is 11 amino acids. The V and J ends lost 4 bases and 4 bases respectively, with 8 bases between them. The DNA for the CDR3 is TGCAGCGTTGCGGAGGGATACGAGCAGTACTTC. Translated, it gives CSVAEGYEQYF.

This clonotype was counted many times. The chain recombines TRBV4-3 with TRBJ1-2; D perhaps matches TRBD1 (6 bases). V lost 2 bases to trimming and J lost 4 bases, with 17 bases between them. This CDR3 is 16 amino acids long. CDR1 and CDR2 (germline): LGHNA, YSLEER. The CDR3 loop reads CASSQIITGSGYGYTF. The DNA of the CDR3 is TGCGCCAGCAGCCAAATCATCACAGGGAGTGGCTATGGCTACACCTTC.

The genes are TRBV6-5 and TRBJ2-1; 9 positions match TRBD2. The CDR3 contains 14 residues. V shed 2 bases and J 10 bases; nucleotides not matched to a gene: 6. In germline, CDR1 is MNHEY, CDR2 SVGAGI. CDR3 amino acids: CASSYAGGQREQFF. The CDR3 DNA sequence: TGTGCCAGCAGTTACGCGGGAGGGCAAAGGGAGCAGTTCTTC.

This clonotype was seen many times. The chain combines TRBV4-1 with TRBJ2-7; possibly TRBD2 for D (6 bases). There are 14 residues in the CDR3. Per germline, CDR1 MGHRA and CDR2 YSYEKL. Trimming stripped 0 bases from V and 4 bases from J, with 10 bases between. CDR3 protein: CASSQDVAEYEQYF. The CDR3 region has the DNA TGCGCCAGCAGCCAAGATGTAGCGGAATACGAGCAGTACTTC.

This clonotype was detected ten times or more. This chain connects TRBV29-1 to TRBJ2-4, with D unresolved. Between the trimmed V and J ends, which lost 7 bases and 7 bases, there was a span of 11 bases. Germline assignment: CDR1 SQVTM and CDR2 ANQGSEA. CDR3 length: 11 amino acids. CDR3 region: CSGRLGNIQYF. DNA of the CDR3: TGCAGCGGACGGTTGGGGAACATTCAGTACTTC.

The chain is built from TRBV9 and TRBJ2-2, with 10 bases identical to TRBD2. This CDR3 comprises 17 residues. The V segment lost 1 base and the J segment 2 bases; nucleotides outside the gene matches: 5. Germline V gene lookup returns CDR1 SGDLS and CDR2 YYNGEE. The CDR3 bases are TGTGCCAGCAGCGTATTCAGGACTAGCGGAAACACCGGGGAGCTGTTTTTT. Translating gives CASSVFRTSGNTGELFF.

This clonotype was detected many times. The V call is TRBV6-5, the J call TRBJ2-5; TRBD2 might be the D (6 bases). The CDR3 is 15 amino acids. Germline loops: CDR1 MNHEY, CDR2 SVGAGI. V gave up 4 bases and J gave up 5 bases, with 17 bases separating them. CDR3 loop: CASSSWTTPGETQYF. The CDR3 region has the DNA TGTGCCAGCAGTTCCTGGACTACCCCGGGGGAGACCCAGTACTTC.